This T cell receptor (beta chain) was observed in a study of shared clonotypes between healthy human individuals. Notes on the study in general: The rarefaction results pointed to incomplete sorted-subset sequencing despite large depth.

Per the original methods: Quality scores were absent from the junction-only immunoSEQ sequences, so filtering differed. Assay used: immunoSEQ multiplex PCR; TCRdb lists only in-frame clones, some missing. D and trimming were read from the DNA, whereas the V and J calls and clone size are those reported in that table. This repertoire shows approximately 2,200,000 clones, approximately 94% found once; its top ten account for about 1.8%. V was shortened by 10 bases and J by 15 bases, with 19 bases between the two germline ends. Germline CDR1 and CDR2: MNHEY and SMNVEV (reference sequence). The CDR3 sequence is 11 residues long. Positively selected for CCR7, the CD45RO-negative cells used as naive CD8 cells excluded terminally differentiated effector memory CD45RA+ cells. As concerns this clone: Its target is unknown.

The origin of this receptor is a man between 18 and 35 years old in good health. Some clones in this sample may be carry-over from other donors' samples. The rearrangement uses TRBV27 and TRBJ2-1; D may be TRBD2 (6 bases). The specimen was naive CD8+ T cells from PBMCs. In DNA, the CDR3 is TGTGCCACCGGTAGCGGCCTTTTTCGGTTCTTC. Its translation: CATGSGLFRFF.